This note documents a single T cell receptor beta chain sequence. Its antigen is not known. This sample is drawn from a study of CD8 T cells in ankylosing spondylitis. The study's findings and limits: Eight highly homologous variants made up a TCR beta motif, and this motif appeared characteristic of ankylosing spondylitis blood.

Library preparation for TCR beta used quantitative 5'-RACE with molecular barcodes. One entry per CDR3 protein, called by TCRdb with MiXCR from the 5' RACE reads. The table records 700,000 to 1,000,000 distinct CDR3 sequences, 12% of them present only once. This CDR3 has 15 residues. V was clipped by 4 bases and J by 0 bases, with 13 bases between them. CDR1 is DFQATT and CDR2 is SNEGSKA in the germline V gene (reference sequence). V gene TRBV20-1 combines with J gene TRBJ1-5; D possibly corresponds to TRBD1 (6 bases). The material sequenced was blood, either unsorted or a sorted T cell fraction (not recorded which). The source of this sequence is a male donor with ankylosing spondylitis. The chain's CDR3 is CSAKAGTNSNQPQHF. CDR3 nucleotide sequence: TGCAGTGCTAAAGCTGGGACAAATAGCAATCAGCCCCAGCATTTT.